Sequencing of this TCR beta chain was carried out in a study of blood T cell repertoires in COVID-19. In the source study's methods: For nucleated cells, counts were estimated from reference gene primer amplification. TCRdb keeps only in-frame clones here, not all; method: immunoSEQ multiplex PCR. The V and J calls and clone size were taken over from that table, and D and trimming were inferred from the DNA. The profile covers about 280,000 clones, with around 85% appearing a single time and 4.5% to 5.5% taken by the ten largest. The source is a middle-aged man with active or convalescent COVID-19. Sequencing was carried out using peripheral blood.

The CDR3 sequence is CASSIRDIGQPQHF. The CDR3 DNA reads TGTGCCAGTAGTATCCGGGACATCGGCCAGCCCCAGCATTTT. V and J are TRBV19 and TRBJ1-5; tentatively, D is TRBD1 (6 bases). With 3 bases removed from V and 7 bases from J, the gap between germline ends came to 13 bases. Germline V gene sequence: CDR1 LNHDA, CDR2 SQIVND (reference sequence). CDR3 length equals 14 residues.